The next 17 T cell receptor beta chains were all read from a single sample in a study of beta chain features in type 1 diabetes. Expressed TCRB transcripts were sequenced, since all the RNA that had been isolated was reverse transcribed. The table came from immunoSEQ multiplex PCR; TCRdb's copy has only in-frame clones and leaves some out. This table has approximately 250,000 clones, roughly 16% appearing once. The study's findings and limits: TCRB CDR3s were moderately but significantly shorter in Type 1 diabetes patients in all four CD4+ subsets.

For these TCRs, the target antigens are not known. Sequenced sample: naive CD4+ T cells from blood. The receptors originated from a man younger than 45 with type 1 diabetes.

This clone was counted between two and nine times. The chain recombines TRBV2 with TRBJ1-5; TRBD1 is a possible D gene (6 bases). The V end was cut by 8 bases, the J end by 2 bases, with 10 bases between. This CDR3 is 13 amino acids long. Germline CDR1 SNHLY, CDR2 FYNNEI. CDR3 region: CASYRDGNQPQHF. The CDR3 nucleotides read TGTGCCAGCTACAGGGATGGCAATCAGCCCCAGCATTTT.

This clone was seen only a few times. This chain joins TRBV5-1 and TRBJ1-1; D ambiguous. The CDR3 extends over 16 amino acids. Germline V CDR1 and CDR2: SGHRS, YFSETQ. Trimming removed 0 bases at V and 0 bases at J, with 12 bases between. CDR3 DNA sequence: TGCGCCAGCAGCTTGGCCTCGGACTACATGAACACTGAAGCTTTCTTT. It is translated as CASSLASDYMNTEAFF.

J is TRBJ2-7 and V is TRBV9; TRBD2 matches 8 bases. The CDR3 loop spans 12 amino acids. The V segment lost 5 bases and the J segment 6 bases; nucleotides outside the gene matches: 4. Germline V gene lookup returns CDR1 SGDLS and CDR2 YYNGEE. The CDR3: CASSPGRGEQYF. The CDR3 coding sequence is TGTGCCAGCAGTCCCGGGAGGGGCGAGCAGTACTTC.

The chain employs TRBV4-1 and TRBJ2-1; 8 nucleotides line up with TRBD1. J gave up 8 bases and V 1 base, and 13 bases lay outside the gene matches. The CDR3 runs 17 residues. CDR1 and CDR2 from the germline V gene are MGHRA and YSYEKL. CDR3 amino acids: CASSQGSRPGGTYEQFF. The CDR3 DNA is TGCGCCAGCAGCCAAGGATCGCGGCCAGGGGGCACGTATGAGCAGTTCTTC.

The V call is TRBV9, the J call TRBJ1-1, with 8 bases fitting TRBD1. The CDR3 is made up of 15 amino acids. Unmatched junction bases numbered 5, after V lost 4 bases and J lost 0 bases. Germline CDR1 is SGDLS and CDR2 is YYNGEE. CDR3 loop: CASSSGQGLNTEAFF. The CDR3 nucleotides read TGTGCCAGCAGCTCCGGACAGGGACTGAACACTGAAGCTTTCTTT.

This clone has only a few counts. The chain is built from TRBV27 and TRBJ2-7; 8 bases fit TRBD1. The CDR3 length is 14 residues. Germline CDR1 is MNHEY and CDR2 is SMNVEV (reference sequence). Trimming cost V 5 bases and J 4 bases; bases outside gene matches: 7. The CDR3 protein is CASSPRGPQYEQYF. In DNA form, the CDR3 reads TGTGCCAGCAGTCCCAGGGGGCCACAGTACGAGCAGTACTTC.

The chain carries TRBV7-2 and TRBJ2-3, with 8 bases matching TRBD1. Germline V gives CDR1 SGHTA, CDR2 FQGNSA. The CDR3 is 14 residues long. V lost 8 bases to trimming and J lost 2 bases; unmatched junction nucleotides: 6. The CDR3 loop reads CASAQGAITDTQYF. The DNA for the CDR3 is TGTGCCAGCGCCCAGGGGGCTATCACAGATACGCAGTATTTT.

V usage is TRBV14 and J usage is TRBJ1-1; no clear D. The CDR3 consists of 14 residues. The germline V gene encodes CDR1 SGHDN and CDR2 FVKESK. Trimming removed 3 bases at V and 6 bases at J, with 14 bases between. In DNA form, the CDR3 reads TGTGCCAGCAGCCAGGGAACAGCTATCGCTGAAGCTTTCTTT. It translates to CASSQGTAIAEAFF.

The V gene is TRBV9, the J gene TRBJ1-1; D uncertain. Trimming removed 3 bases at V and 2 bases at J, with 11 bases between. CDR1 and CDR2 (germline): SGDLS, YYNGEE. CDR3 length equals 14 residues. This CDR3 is CASSGREANTEAFF. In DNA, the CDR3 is TGTGCCAGCAGCGGCCGGGAGGCTAACACTGAAGCTTTCTTT.

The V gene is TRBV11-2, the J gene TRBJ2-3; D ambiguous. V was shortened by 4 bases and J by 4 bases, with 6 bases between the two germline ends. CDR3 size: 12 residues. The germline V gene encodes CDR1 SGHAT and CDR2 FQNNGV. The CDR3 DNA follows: TGTGCCAGCAGCTACGAGGCAGATACGCAGTATTTT. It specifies CASSYEADTQYF.

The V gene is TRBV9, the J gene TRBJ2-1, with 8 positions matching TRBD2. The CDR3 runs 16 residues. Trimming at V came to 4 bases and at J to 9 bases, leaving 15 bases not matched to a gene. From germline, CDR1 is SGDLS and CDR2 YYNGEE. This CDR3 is CASSLRGDRLLGEQFF. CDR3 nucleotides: TGTGCCAGCAGCCTGCGGGGGGACCGACTCCTCGGTGAGCAGTTCTTC.

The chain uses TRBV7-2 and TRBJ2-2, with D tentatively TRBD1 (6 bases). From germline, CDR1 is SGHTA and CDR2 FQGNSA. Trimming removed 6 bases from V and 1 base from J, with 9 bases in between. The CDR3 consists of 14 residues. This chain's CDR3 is CASRWTENTGELFF. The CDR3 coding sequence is TGTGCCAGCAGATGGACAGAGAACACCGGGGAGCTGTTTTTT.

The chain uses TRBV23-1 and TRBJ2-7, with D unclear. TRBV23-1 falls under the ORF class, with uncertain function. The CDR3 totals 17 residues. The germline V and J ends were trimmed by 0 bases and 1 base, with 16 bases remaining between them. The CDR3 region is CASSQSRPYGVSYEQYF. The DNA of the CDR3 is TGCGCCAGCAGTCAATCGAGGCCCTATGGGGTGTCCTACGAGCAGTACTTC.

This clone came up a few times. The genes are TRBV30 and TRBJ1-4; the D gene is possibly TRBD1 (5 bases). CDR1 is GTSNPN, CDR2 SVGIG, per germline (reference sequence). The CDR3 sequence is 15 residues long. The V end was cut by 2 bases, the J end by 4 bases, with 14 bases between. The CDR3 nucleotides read TGTGCCTGGAGTAGGGGAAGTCGGTTTAATGAAAAACTGTTTTTT. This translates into CAWSRGSRFNEKLFF.

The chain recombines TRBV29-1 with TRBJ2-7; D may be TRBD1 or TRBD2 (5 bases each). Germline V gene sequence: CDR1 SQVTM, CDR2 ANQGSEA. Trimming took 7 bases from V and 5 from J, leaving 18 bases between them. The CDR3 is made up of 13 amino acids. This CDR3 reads CSGQMVRDHEQYF. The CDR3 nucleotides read TGCAGCGGCCAGATGGTGAGGGACCACGAGCAGTACTTC.

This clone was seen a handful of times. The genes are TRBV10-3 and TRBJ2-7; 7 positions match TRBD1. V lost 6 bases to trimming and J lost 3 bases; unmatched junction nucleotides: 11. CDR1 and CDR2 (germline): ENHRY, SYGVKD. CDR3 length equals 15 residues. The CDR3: CAISPRTGQYYEQYF. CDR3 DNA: TGTGCCATCAGCCCTAGGACAGGCCAATACTACGAGCAGTACTTC.

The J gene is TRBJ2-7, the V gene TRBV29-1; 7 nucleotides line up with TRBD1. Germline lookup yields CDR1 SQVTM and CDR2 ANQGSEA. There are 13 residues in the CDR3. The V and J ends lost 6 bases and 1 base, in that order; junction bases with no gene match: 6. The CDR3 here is CSVTGLTSYEQYF. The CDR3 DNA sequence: TGCAGCGTGACAGGGTTGACTTCCTACGAGCAGTACTTC.